The 31 T cell receptor beta chains reported below all come from one sample, sequenced in a study of regulatory T cells in long-lasting Graves disease. According to the study, TCR beta libraries were built with iRepertoire HTBI primers and CDR3-region Arm-PCR. Each CDR3 protein is one row after TCRdb ran MiXCR on the multiplex PCR reads. The sample holds roughly 420,000 distinct CDR3 sequences, about 16% seen once. Time point described: newly diagnosed GD, antithyroid drugs for less than 3 months. TCR sequences were obtained from RNA taken from PBMCs. This sample also appeared in a second study, on T cells in Graves' hyperthyroidism and ophthalmopathy.

The material was peripheral blood mononuclear cells (PBMCs), obtained at new diagnosis, from a patient treated with antithyroid drugs. The receptors originated from a young woman with Graves disease.

The chain couples TRBV5-1 to TRBJ2-7, with 8 nucleotides matching TRBD2. This CDR3 region has 16 residues. V lost 4 bases to trimming and J lost 0 bases; unmatched junction nucleotides: 9. Germline V gene sequence: CDR1 SGHRS, CDR2 YFSETQ. CDR3 region: CASSPVISGSSYEQYF. CDR3 sequence (DNA): TGCGCCAGCAGCCCGGTCATCAGCGGGAGCTCCTACGAGCAGTACTTC.

This clonotype was seen more than once but under ten times. The CDR3 nucleotides read TGTGCCAGCAGCGTCGGCGGAGCTAGCTCCTACGAGCAGTACTTC. Translated: CASSVGGASSYEQYF. V is TRBV9 and J is TRBJ2-7; D is unclear. Trimming removed 2 bases from V and 0 bases from J, with 12 bases in between. CDR3 length equals 15 residues. In germline, CDR1 is SGDLS, CDR2 YYNGEE.

The rearrangement uses TRBV28 and TRBJ2-7, with 8 positions matching TRBD1. V was clipped by 7 bases and J by 2 bases; unmatched bases: 4. CDR1 is MDHEN and CDR2 is SYDVKM in the germline V gene. The CDR3 consists of 13 residues. CDR3 residues: CASKETGAYEQYF. CDR3 sequence (DNA): TGTGCCAGCAAAGAGACAGGGGCCTACGAGCAGTACTTC.

As concerns this clonotype: A far larger clone is one nucleotide away, so this likely arose from a read error. The genes are TRBV24-1 and TRBJ2-7; D gene ambiguous. CDR1 and CDR2 (germline): KGHDR, SFDVKD. The length of the CDR3 is 13 residues. Trimming left V 5 bases short and J 7 bases short, with 14 bases between. CDR3 sequence reads: CATSVLGYNEQYF. For the CDR3, the DNA is TGTGCCACCAGTGTGCTGGGCTACAATGAGCAGTACTTC.

The chain has TRBV7-9 and TRBJ2-3, with 7 bases lining up with TRBD2. CDR3 length: 18 amino acids. Germline V lookup: CDR1 SEHNR, CDR2 FQNEAQ (reference sequence). The V segment lost 1 base and the J segment 7 bases; nucleotides outside the gene matches: 17. The CDR3 loop reads CASSLVPGTTQRGYTQYF. DNA of the CDR3: TGTGCCAGCAGCTTAGTCCCCGGGACTACCCAAAGAGGATATACGCAGTATTTT.

The rearrangement links TRBV12-3 or TRBV12-4 to TRBJ1-4; weak D call: TRBD1 (6 bases). V lost 4 bases to trimming and J lost 3 bases, with 12 bases between them. CDR3 size: 15 residues. CDR3 sequence reads: CASSSRGPANEKLFF. The CDR3 DNA reads as TGTGCCAGCAGTTCCCGGGGGCCGGCTAATGAAAAACTGTTTTTT.

In this sample, this clonotype turned up many times. V and J are TRBV29-1 and TRBJ2-1; 14 nucleotides agree with TRBD2. With V trimmed by 1 base and J by 1 base, 9 bases remained unmatched. Germline values: CDR1 SQVTM, CDR2 ANQGSEA. The CDR3 is 19 amino acids. The CDR3 region is CSVEGLAGGPGSSYNEQFF. DNA for the CDR3: TGCAGCGTTGAAGGACTAGCGGGAGGGCCAGGGAGTTCCTACAATGAGCAGTTCTTC.

This chain links TRBV7-2 with TRBJ1-2; D gene uncertain. The germline V and J ends were trimmed by 4 bases and 6 bases, with 15 bases remaining between them. Germline V lookup: CDR1 SGHTA, CDR2 FQGNSA. The CDR3 sequence is 14 residues long. The CDR3 DNA reads as TGTGCCAGCAGCTCAACCGGGGAGGGCCATGGCTACACCTTC. This sequence encodes CASSSTGEGHGYTF.

This clonotype appeared many times. The CDR3 sequence: CASSPPGPSYEQYF. CDR3 nucleotide sequence: TGTGCCAGCAGTCCCCCGGGACCTTCCTACGAGCAGTACTTC. The gene calls are TRBV28 and TRBJ2-7; the D gene could be TRBD1 or TRBD2 (5 bases each). This CDR3 has 14 amino acids. V was clipped by 5 bases and J by 1 base, with 12 bases between them. Germline lookup yields CDR1 MDHEN and CDR2 SYDVKM. Using reference TRBV28 and TRBJ2-7 for the parts outside the CDR3, the full variable domain is DVKVTQSSRYLVKRTGEKVFLECVQDMDHENMFWYRQDPGLGLRLIYFSYDVKMKEKGDIPEGYSVSREKKERFSLILESASTNQTSMYLCASSPPGPSYEQYFGPGTRLTVT.

This clonotype occurred many times. The V gene is TRBV6-1, the J gene TRBJ2-5; 12 nucleotides line up with TRBD2. The CDR3 contains 16 residues. Germline V gene data show CDR1 as MNHNS and CDR2 as SASEGT. J was trimmed by 1 base and V by 5 bases; bases with no gene match: 5. CDR3 amino acids: CASSHGLAGRQETQYF. CDR3 nucleotides: TGTGCCAGCAGTCACGGACTAGCGGGACGCCAAGAGACCCAGTACTTC.

This clonotype has more than one count but fewer than ten. CDR3 region: CATQPWVSMNTEAFF. The CDR3 DNA sequence: TGCGCCACCCAACCTTGGGTTTCGATGAACACTGAAGCTTTCTTT. The chain links TRBV4-3 to TRBJ1-1; D uncertain. The V gene lost 10 bases and the J gene lost 0 bases, with 18 bases spanning the gap. Per the germline V gene, CDR1 is LGHNA and CDR2 is YSLEER. The CDR3 has 15 amino acids.

This clonotype was seen at least ten times. V and J are TRBV7-9 and TRBJ2-1, with D possibly TRBD1 on 5 matching bases. The germline V gene has CDR1 SEHNR and CDR2 FQNEAQ (reference sequence). The CDR3 has 13 amino acids. V lost 2 bases to trimming and J lost 7 bases, with 9 bases between them. This CDR3 reads CASSLRRQNEQFF. CDR3 DNA: TGTGCCAGCAGCTTACGCAGACAGAATGAGCAGTTCTTC.

This clonotype was counted ten times or more. V usage is TRBV3-1 and J usage is TRBJ1-4; D is perhaps TRBD1 (5 bases). Trimming removed 3 bases at V and 5 bases at J, with 10 bases between. The germline V gene encodes CDR1 LGHDT and CDR2 YNNKEL (reference sequence). CDR3 length equals 14 residues. The CDR3, as DNA: TGTGCCAGCAGCCAGGGGACTTTGAATGAAAAACTGTTTTTT. Translated, it gives CASSQGTLNEKLFF.

This clonotype was seen ten or more times. The gene calls are TRBV20-1 and TRBJ2-7, with D tentatively TRBD1 or TRBD2 (5 bases each). The germline V and J ends were trimmed by 7 bases and 5 bases, with 15 bases remaining between them. Germline CDR1 is DFQATT and CDR2 is SNEGSKA (reference sequence). This CDR3 spans 12 amino acids. The CDR3 protein is CSVAGGGDEQYF. In DNA, the CDR3 is TGCAGTGTCGCGGGTGGGGGAGACGAGCAGTACTTC.

This clonotype was observed many times. This chain uses TRBV7-2 with TRBJ2-7, with unresolved D. This CDR3 comprises 11 residues. The germline CDR1 and CDR2 sequences are SGHTA and FQGNSA. V was shortened by 2 bases and J by 3 bases, with 2 bases between the two germline ends. The CDR3 nucleotides read TGTGCCAGCAGCTTATTCTACGAGCAGTACTTC. Its translation: CASSLFYEQYF.

A few counts support this clonotype. The CDR3 does not end in the conserved phenylalanine or tryptophan, so this is likely a read error. The gene calls are TRBV6-1 and TRBJ1-1; no reliable D call. Trimming removed 8 bases from V and 1 base from J, with 14 bases in between. This CDR3 is built from 14 residues. Germline V gene sequence: CDR1 MNHNS, CDR2 SASEGT. CDR3 DNA sequence: TGTGCCAGCCGCCCTCTCCGGGGGAACACTGAAGCTTTCCTT. Its translation is CASRPLRGNTEAFL.

There are a few counts of this clonotype. The chain couples TRBV20-1 to TRBJ2-3; 7 bases align to TRBD2. The V gene's germline CDR1 is DFQATT and CDR2 SNEGSKA (reference sequence). The J segment lost 1 base and the V segment lost 1 base, leaving 11 bases of the junction unmatched. The CDR3 is 17 amino acids. This chain's CDR3 is CSARGGVGGPGTDTQYF. The CDR3 DNA follows: TGCAGTGCTAGAGGAGGAGTGGGAGGGCCTGGCACAGATACGCAGTATTTT.

With regard to this clonotype: The missing conserved phenylalanine or tryptophan at the end of this CDR3 makes a read error likely. The DNA is left out, because the CDR3 cannot be placed on it with certainty; the CDR3 is given as TCRdb lists it. The chain recombines TRBV11-2 with TRBJ2-7; TRBD1, the table's D call, was not compared with the DNA. Germline V gene data show CDR1 as SGHAT and CDR2 as FQNNGV. The CDR3 numbers 9 amino acids, ends counted. CDR3: CASSLVFPT.

This clonotype was counted only a few times. V is TRBV28 and J is TRBJ2-7, with 8 nucleotides matching TRBD1. The CDR3 sequence is 15 residues long. The ends lost 7 bases at V and 9 bases at J; junction bases unmatched: 17. Germline CDR1 and CDR2: MDHEN and SYDVKM. The chain's CDR3 is CASKIAGGAVTGQYF. CDR3 sequence (DNA): TGTGCCAGCAAGATTGCAGGGGGCGCGGTAACGGGGCAGTACTTC.

This clonotype was counted ten times or more. The rearrangement links TRBV28 to TRBJ2-1; 9 nucleotides line up with TRBD2. Germline assignment: CDR1 MDHEN and CDR2 SYDVKM. The CDR3 totals 11 residues. Here the CDR3 DNA reads TGTGCGCTAGCGGGGAACAATGAGCAGTTCTTC. Encoded protein: CALAGNNEQFF.

The rearrangement uses TRBV19 and TRBJ2-5, with a possible D match to TRBD2 (7 bases). This CDR3 region has 16 residues. V was shortened by 8 bases and J by 4 bases, with 23 bases between the two germline ends. CDR1 LNHDA and CDR2 SQIVND come from the germline V gene (reference sequence). The CDR3 here is CASADQGVGGGETQYF. DNA for the CDR3: TGTGCCAGTGCGGATCAAGGGGTAGGGGGGGGAGAGACCCAGTACTTC. The full variable domain, its missing parts supplied by reference TRBV19 and TRBJ2-5, is DGGITQSPKYLFRKEGQNVTLSCEQNLNHDAMYWYRQDPGQGLRLIYYSQIVNDFQKGDIAEGYSVSREKKESFPLTVTSAQKNPTAFYLCASADQGVGGGETQYFGPGTRLLVL.

This rearrangement joins TRBV3-1 to TRBJ2-1; no clear D gene. The CDR3 runs 14 residues. Deletions cut 1 base from V and 1 base from J, with 5 bases between. Per germline, CDR1 LGHDT and CDR2 YNNKEL (reference sequence). The CDR3 reads CASSQGVSYNEQFF. Written as DNA, the CDR3 is TGTGCCAGCAGCCAAGGGGTTTCCTACAATGAGCAGTTCTTC.

The rearrangement joins TRBV20-1 to TRBJ2-3; the match to TRBD2 covers 7 bases. V shed 4 bases and J 3 bases; nucleotides not matched to a gene: 4. This CDR3 contains 13 residues. CDR1 and CDR2 from the germline V gene are DFQATT and SNEGSKA (reference sequence). The CDR3 spells CSAKVGGTDTQYF. CDR3 nucleotides: TGCAGTGCTAAAGTCGGGGGGACAGATACGCAGTATTTT.

This clonotype occurred many times. This CDR3 reads CASWGRKGLNEQFF. The CDR3 bases are TGTGCCAGCTGGGGACGTAAGGGCCTCAATGAGCAGTTCTTC. The chain couples TRBV28 to TRBJ2-1, with D perhaps TRBD1 or TRBD2 (5 bases each). Germline CDR1 MDHEN, CDR2 SYDVKM. V was cut by 8 bases and J by 6 bases, with 17 bases left in between. The CDR3 spans 14 residues.

The chain joins TRBV25-1 to TRBJ2-1; TRBD2 is a possible D gene (7 bases). V lost 3 bases and J lost 0, with 12 bases in between. CDR1 is MGHDK, CDR2 SYGVNS, per germline. The CDR3 runs 16 residues. CDR3 sequence reads: CASSDSGGVSYNEQFF. CDR3 sequence (DNA): TGTGCCAGCAGTGATTCGGGGGGCGTCTCCTACAATGAGCAGTTCTTC.

Ten or more counts support this clonotype. This sequence joins TRBV7-2 and TRBJ2-7; no firm D call. V lost 8 bases and J lost 0, with 11 bases in between. Germline CDR1 is SGHTA and CDR2 is FQGNSA. The CDR3 consists of 13 residues. Here the CDR3 reads CASRNSSSYEQYF. As DNA, the CDR3 is TGTGCCAGCCGCAACTCGAGCTCCTACGAGCAGTACTTC. Using reference TRBV7-2 and TRBJ2-7 for the parts outside the CDR3, the full variable domain is GAGVSQSPSNKVTEKGKDVELRCDPISGHTALYWYRQSLGQGLEFLIYFQGNSAPDKSGLPSDRFSAERTGGSVSTLTIQRTQQEDSAVYLCASRNSSSYEQYFGPGTRLTVT.

The chain couples TRBV3-1 to TRBJ2-1; 15 bases are a match to TRBD2. Germline CDR1 reads LGHDT; CDR2 reads YNNKEL (reference sequence). J was trimmed by 6 bases and V by 0 bases; bases with no gene match: 6. The CDR3 sequence is 18 residues long. This CDR3 is CASSQDTPGLAGGNEQFF. DNA for the CDR3: TGTGCCAGCAGCCAAGATACCCCGGGACTAGCGGGGGGCAATGAGCAGTTCTTC.

There are many counts of this clonotype. The chain combines TRBV3-1 with TRBJ2-1; D possibly corresponds to TRBD1 (6 bases). CDR3 size: 12 residues. Trimming took 2 bases from V and 11 from J, leaving 10 bases between them. CDR1 LGHDT and CDR2 YNNKEL come from the germline V gene (reference sequence). The CDR3 region is CASSQTGTQQFF. The CDR3 bases are TGTGCCAGCAGCCAAACAGGGACCCAGCAGTTCTTC.

This clonotype was recorded many times. The V call is TRBV7-2, the J call TRBJ2-5; 7 bases are a match to TRBD2. The CDR3 is 16 residues long. Germline CDR1 reads SGHTA; CDR2 reads FQGNSA. With 5 bases clipped from V and 4 bases from J, the junction kept 13 bases outside the gene matches. CDR3 DNA sequence: TGTGCCAGCAGCCCCCTTGGGCGGGAGAGCGGAGAGACCCAGTACTTC. Amino acids: CASSPLGRESGETQYF.

This clonotype was found many times. The chain carries TRBV29-1 and TRBJ2-2, with D unresolved. Germline loops: CDR1 SQVTM, CDR2 ANQGSEA. V was clipped by 7 bases and J by 0 bases, with 12 bases between them. The CDR3 contains 14 residues. DNA for the CDR3: TGCAGCGCGGAAAAGGCGTCGAACACCGGGGAGCTGTTTTTT. Translated: CSAEKASNTGELFF.

The sample holds many counts of this clonotype. J is TRBJ1-1 and V is TRBV11-3; D unresolved. The CDR3 totals 13 residues. V lost 3 bases and J 7 bases, leaving 12 bases between the germline ends. The V gene's germline CDR1 is SGHNT and CDR2 YENEEA. The CDR3 DNA is TGTGCCAGCAGCTTTTCCCCACGGGGTGAAGCTTTCTTT. This sequence encodes CASSFSPRGEAFF. The variable domain in full, completed from reference TRBV11-3 and TRBJ1-1, reads EAGVVQSPRYKIIEKKQPVAFWCNPISGHNTLYWYLQNLGQGPELLIRYENEEAVDDSQLPKDRFSAERLKGVDSTLKIQPAELGDSAVYLCASSFSPRGEAFFGQGTRLTVV.